Following are 7 T cell receptor beta chains from one sample sequenced in a study of metastatic and nonmetastatic thyroid tumors. TCRdb reanalyzed the PCR reads with MiXCR. The sample yields some 14,000 clones, 25% to 35% seen once. Thyroid surgery was preceded by no treatment in any patient. Sample: blood. Receptor source: a female donor with papillary thyroid cancer or a benign thyroid nodule (not recorded which). Some clones in this sample may be carry-over from other donors' samples.

By its share, this clone is medium-sized. The chain couples TRBV6-5 to TRBJ2-6; D could derive from TRBD1 or TRBD2 (5 bases each). CDR1 and CDR2 (germline): MNHEY, SVGAGI. The CDR3 length is 18 residues. Trimming shortened V by 6 bases and J by 0 bases, and 18 bases separated the two germline ends. In DNA, the CDR3 is TGTGCCAGCAGGACTGGTAGAGGGGCCGGCTCTGGGGCCAACGTCCTGACTTTC. Protein product: CASRTGRGAGSGANVLTF.

This clone has at least ten counts. The chain employs TRBV11-2 and TRBJ1-4, with D uncertain. The CDR3 is 14 residues long. Per germline, CDR1 SGHAT and CDR2 FQNNGV. V shed 2 bases and J shed 7 bases, with 11 bases lying between them. The CDR3, as DNA: TGTGCCAGCAGCTTATCCTCTGGACGTGAAAAACTGTTTTTT. It encodes CASSLSSGREKLFF.

This chain connects TRBV18 to TRBJ1-6, with D hard to call. V lost 5 bases to trimming and J lost 10 bases, with 12 bases between them. Germline loops: CDR1 KGHSH, CDR2 LQKENI. The length of the CDR3 is 13 residues. The CDR3 sequence is CASSDGRGSPLHF. CDR3 in DNA: TGTGCCAGCTCAGATGGGCGCGGGTCACCCCTCCACTTT.

The table lists this clone with a few counts. The V gene is TRBV27, the J gene TRBJ1-1, with D perhaps matching TRBD1 (6 bases). Looked up from germline, CDR1 is MNHEY and CDR2 is SMNVEV (reference sequence). The V end lost 6 bases, the J end lost 5 bases, and 13 bases lay between the germline ends. CDR3 size: 13 residues. The CDR3 DNA reads TGTGCCAGCAGACGCTGGACAGAAACTGAAGCTTTCTTT. As protein: CASRRWTETEAFF.

A note on this clone: Sequence at one end of the junction differs from germline and may be a read error. This chain joins TRBV28 and TRBJ1-1; D uncertain. Germline V gene sequence: CDR1 MDHEN, CDR2 SYDVKM. CDR3 size: 14 residues. CDR3 in DNA: TGTGCCAGCAGTCGGGCTAGAACAGATACTGTAGCTTTCTTT. Protein sequence: CASSRARTDTVAFF.

This clone showed up many times. CDR3 coding DNA: TGTGCCAGCAGTGAACTGCGGGTTCGGGACATTCAGTACTTC. It codes for CASSELRVRDIQYF. The chain employs TRBV6-1 and TRBJ2-4; perhaps TRBD2 as D (5 bases). Per germline, CDR1 MNHNS and CDR2 SASEGT. V lost 2 bases, J lost 8 bases, and 13 bases lay in between. The CDR3 is made up of 14 amino acids.

The V call is TRBV27, the J call TRBJ1-2; maybe TRBD1 (5 bases). The CDR3 sequence is 13 residues long. V lost 8 bases and J 2 bases, leaving 12 bases between the germline ends. In germline, CDR1 is MNHEY, CDR2 SMNVEV (reference sequence). Here the CDR3 DNA reads TGTGCCAGCGGCGGGGCCGGCAACTATGGCTACACCTTC. Its protein is CASGGAGNYGYTF.